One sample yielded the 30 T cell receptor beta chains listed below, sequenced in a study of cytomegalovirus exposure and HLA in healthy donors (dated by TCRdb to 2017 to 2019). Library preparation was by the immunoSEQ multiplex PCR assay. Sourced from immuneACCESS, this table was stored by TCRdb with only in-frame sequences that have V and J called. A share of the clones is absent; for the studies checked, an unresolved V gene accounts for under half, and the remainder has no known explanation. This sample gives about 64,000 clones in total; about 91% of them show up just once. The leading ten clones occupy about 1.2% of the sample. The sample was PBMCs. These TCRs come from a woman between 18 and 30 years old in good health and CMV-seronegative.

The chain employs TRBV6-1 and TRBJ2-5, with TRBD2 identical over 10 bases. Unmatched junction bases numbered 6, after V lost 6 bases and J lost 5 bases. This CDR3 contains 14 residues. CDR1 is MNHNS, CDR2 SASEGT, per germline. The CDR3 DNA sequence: TGTGCCAGCAGAAGCGGGAGGGCCGGCGAGACCCAGTACTTC. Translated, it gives CASRSGRAGETQYF.

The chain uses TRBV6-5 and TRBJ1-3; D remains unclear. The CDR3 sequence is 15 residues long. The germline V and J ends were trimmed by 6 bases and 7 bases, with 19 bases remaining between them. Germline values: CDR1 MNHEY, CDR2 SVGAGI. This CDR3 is CASSDRGPGGNTIYF. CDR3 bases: TGTGCCAGCAGCGATAGAGGCCCCGGAGGGAACACCATATATTTT.

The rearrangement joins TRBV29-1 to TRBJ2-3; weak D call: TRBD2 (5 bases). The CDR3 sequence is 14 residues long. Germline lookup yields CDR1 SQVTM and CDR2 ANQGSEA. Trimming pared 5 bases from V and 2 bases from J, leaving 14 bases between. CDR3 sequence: CSVFPGRNTDTQYF. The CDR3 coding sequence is TGCAGCGTTTTCCCGGGAAGAAACACAGATACGCAGTATTTT.

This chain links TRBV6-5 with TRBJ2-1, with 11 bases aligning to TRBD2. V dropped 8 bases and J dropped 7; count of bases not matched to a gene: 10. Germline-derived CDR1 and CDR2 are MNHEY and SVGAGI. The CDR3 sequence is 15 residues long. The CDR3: CASRVGASGRNEQFF. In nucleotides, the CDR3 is TGTGCCAGCCGGGTGGGGGCTAGCGGGAGGAATGAGCAGTTCTTC.

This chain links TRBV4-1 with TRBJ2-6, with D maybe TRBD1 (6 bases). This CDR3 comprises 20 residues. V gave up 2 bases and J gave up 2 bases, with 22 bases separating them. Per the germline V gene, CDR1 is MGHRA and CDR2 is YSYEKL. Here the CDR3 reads CASSQIALGRGVPGANVLTF. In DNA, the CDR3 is TGCGCCAGCAGCCAAATCGCCTTAGGCAGGGGTGTTCCTGGGGCCAACGTCCTGACTTTC.

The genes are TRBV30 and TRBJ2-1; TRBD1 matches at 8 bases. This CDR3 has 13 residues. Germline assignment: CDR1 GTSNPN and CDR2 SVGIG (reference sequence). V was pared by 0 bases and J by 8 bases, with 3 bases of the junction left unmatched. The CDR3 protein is CAWSVIRGHEQFF. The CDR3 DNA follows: TGTGCCTGGAGTGTTATCAGGGGGCATGAGCAGTTCTTC.

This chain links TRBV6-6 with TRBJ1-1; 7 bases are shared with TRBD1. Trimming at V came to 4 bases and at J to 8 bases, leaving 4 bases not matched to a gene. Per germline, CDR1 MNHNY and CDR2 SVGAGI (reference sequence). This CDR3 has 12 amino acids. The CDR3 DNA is TGTGCCAGCAGTTTCGGACAGGCAGAAGCTTTCTTT. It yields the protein CASSFGQAEAFF.

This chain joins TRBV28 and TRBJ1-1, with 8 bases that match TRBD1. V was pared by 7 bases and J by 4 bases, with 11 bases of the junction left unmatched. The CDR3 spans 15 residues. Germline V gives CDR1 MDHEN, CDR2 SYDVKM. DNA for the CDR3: TGTGCCAGCACCCAAGCAGGGGGCCGGAGCACTGAAGCTTTCTTT. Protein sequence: CASTQAGGRSTEAFF.

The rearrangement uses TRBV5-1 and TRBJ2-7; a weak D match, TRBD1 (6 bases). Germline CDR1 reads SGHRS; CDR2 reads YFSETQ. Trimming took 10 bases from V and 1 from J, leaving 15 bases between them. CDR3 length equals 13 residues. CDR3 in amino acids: CASTTGGSYEQYF. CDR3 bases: TGCGCCTCTACGACAGGTGGTTCCTACGAGCAGTACTTC.

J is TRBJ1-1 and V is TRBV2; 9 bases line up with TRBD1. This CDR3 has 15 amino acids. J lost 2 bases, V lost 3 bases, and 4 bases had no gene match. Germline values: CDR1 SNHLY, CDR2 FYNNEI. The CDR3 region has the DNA TGTGCCAGCAGTGACGGGACAGGGTTTAACACTGAAGCTTTCTTT. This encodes CASSDGTGFNTEAFF.

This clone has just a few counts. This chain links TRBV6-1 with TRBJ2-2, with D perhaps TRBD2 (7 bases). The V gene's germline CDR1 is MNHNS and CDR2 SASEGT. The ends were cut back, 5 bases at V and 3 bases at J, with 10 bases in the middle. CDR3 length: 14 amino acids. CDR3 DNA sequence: TGTGCCAGCAGTAACGGGGGGCACACCGGGGAGCTGTTTTTT. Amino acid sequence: CASSNGGHTGELFF.

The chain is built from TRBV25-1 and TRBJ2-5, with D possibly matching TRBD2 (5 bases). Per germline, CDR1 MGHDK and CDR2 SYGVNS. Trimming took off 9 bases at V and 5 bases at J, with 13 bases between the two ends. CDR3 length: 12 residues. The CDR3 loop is CASEGPAETQYF. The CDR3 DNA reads TGTGCCAGTGAGGGTCCAGCGGAGACCCAGTACTTC.

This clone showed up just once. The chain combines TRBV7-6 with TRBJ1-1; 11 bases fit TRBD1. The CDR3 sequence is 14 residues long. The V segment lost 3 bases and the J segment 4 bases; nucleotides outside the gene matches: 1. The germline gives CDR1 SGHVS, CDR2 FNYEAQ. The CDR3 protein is CASSFGQGATEAFF. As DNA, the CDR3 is TGTGCCAGCAGCTTTGGACAGGGGGCCACTGAAGCTTTCTTT.

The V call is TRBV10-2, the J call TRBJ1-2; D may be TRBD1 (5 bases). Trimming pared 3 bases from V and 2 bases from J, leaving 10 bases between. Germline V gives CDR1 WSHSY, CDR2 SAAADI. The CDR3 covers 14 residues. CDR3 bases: TGCGCCAGCAGTGACTTTGGACAAAACTATGGCTACACCTTC. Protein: CASSDFGQNYGYTF.

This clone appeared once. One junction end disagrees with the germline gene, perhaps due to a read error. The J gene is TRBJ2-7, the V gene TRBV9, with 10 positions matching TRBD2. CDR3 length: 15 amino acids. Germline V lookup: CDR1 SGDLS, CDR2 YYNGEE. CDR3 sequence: CVSSDGTSVFHEQYF. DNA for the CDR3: TGTGTCAGCAGCGACGGGACTAGCGTTTTCCACGAGCAGTACTTC.

CDR3 protein: CASRFIASYEQYF. The CDR3 DNA is TGTGCCAGCAGATTTATAGCGTCCTACGAGCAGTACTTC. The chain employs TRBV28 and TRBJ2-7; possible D gene TRBD2, 5 bases. V lost 6 bases and J 1 base, leaving 10 bases between the germline ends. Germline assignment: CDR1 MDHEN and CDR2 SYDVKM. The CDR3 consists of 13 residues.

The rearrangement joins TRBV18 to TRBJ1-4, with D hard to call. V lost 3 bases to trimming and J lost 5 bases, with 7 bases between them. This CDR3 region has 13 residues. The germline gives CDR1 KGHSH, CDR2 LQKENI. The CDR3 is CASSPTLNEKLFF. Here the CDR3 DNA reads TGTGCCAGCTCACCGACATTGAATGAAAAACTGTTTTTT.

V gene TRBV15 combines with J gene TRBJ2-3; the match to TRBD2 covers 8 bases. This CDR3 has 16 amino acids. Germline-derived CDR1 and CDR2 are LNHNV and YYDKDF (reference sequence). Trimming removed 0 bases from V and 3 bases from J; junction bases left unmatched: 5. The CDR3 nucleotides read TGTGCCACCAGCAGAGATGCGGGGGGAGGAACAGATACGCAGTATTTT. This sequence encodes CATSRDAGGGTDTQYF.

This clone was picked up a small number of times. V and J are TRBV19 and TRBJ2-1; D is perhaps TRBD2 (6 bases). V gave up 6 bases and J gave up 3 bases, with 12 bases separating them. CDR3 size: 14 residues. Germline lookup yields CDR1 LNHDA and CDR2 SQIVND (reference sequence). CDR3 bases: TGTGCCAGTAGCTCCCTGCGGGACTACAATGAGCAGTTCTTC. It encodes CASSSLRDYNEQFF.

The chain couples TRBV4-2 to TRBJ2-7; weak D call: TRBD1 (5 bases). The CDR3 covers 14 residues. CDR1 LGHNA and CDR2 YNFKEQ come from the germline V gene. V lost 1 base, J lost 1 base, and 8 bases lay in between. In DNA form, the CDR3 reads TGTGCCAGCAGCCAAGGGCGACAGTCCTACGAGCAGTACTTC. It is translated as CASSQGRQSYEQYF.

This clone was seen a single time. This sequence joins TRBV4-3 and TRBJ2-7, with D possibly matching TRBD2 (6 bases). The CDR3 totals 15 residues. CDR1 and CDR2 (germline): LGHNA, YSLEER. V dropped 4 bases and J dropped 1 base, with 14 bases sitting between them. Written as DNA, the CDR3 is TGCGCCAGCAGCCCGACTTGGAGGGGATCCTACGAGCAGTACTTC. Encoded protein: CASSPTWRGSYEQYF.

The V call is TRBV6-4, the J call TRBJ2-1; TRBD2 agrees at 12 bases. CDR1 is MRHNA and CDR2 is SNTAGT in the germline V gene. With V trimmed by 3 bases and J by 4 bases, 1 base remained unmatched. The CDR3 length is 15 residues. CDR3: CASSDGLAGYNEQFF. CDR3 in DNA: TGTGCCAGCAGTGATGGACTAGCGGGGTACAATGAGCAGTTCTTC.

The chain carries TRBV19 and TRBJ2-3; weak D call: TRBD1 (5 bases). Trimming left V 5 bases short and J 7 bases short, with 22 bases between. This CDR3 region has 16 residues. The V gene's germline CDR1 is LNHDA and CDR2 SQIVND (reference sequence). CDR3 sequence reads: CASSSRIRQSPYTQYF. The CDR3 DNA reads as TGTGCCAGTAGTTCAAGGATAAGACAGAGCCCTTATACGCAGTATTTT.

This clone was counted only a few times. The CDR3 loop reads CASSDGMRGYSNQPQHF. DNA of the CDR3: TGCGCCAGCAGTGATGGAATGAGGGGGTATAGCAATCAGCCCCAGCATTTT. This chain connects TRBV10-1 to TRBJ1-5; a possible D gene is TRBD1 (6 bases). CDR1 and CDR2 (germline): WNHNN, SYGVQD (reference sequence). This CDR3 region has 17 residues. The V end was cut by 3 bases, the J end by 0 bases, with 15 bases between.

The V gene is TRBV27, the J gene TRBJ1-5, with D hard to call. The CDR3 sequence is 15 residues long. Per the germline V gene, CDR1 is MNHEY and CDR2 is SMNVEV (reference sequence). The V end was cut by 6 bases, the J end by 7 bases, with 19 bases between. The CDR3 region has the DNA TGTGCCAGCAGGCGATCAGGAAGAATCTGGCAGCCCCAGCATTTT. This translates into CASRRSGRIWQPQHF.

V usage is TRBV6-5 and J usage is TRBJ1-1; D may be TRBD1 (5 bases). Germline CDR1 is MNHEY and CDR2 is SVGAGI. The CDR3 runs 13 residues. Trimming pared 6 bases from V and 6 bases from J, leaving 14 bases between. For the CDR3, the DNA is TGTGCCAGCAGCCCCCAGGGAGGTTCTGAAGCTTTCTTT. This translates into CASSPQGGSEAFF.

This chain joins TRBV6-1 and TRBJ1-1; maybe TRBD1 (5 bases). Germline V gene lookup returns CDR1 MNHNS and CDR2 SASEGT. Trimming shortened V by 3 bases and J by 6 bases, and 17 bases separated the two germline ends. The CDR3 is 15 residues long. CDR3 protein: CASSDSWGGSAEAFF. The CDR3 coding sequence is TGTGCCAGCAGTGATAGCTGGGGGGGGAGCGCTGAAGCTTTCTTT.

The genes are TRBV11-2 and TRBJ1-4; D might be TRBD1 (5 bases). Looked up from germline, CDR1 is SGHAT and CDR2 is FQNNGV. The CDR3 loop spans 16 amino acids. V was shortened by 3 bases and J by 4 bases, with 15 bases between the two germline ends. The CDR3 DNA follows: TGTGCCAGCAGCTTGGGGGGGGGTATTAATAATGAAAAACTGTTTTTT. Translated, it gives CASSLGGGINNEKLFF.

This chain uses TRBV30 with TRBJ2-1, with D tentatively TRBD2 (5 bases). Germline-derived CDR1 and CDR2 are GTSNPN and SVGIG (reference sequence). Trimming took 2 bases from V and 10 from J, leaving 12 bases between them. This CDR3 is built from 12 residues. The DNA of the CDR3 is TGTGCCTGGAGTATTTTTAGCGCCGAGCAGTTCTTC. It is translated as CAWSIFSAEQFF.

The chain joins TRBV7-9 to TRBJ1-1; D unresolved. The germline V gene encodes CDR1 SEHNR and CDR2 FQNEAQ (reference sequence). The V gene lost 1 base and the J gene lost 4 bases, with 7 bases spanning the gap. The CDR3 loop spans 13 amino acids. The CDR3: CASSLGSSTEAFF. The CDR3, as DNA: TGTGCCAGCAGCTTAGGGAGCAGCACTGAAGCTTTCTTT.